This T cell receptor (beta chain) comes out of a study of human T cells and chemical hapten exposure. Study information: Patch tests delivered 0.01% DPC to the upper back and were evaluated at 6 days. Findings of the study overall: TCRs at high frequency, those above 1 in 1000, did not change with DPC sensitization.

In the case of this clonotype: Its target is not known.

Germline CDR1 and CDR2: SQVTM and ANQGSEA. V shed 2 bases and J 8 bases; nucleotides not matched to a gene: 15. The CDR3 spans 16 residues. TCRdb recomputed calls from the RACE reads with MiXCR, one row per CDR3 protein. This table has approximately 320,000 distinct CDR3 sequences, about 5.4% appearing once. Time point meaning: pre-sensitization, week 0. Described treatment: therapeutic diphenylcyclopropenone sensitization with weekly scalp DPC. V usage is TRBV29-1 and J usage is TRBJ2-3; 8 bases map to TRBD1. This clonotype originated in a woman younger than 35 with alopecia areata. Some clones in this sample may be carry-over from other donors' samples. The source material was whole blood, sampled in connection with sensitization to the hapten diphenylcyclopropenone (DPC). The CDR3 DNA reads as TGCAGCGTTGAATGGGCAGGGGGCCCCGCCAGATTTACGCAGTATTTT. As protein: CSVEWAGGPARFTQYF.